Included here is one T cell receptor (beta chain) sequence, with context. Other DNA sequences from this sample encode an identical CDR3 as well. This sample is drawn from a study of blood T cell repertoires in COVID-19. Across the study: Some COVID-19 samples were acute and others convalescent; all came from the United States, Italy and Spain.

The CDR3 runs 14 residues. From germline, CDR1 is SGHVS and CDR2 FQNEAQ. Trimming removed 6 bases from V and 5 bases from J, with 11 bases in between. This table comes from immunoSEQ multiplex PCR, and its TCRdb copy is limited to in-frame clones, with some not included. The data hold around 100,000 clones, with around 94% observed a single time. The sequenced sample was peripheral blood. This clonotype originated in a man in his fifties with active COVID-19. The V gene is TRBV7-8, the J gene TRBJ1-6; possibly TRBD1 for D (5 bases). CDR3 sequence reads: CASRFTGDNSPLHF. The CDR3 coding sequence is TGTGCCAGCAGGTTTACAGGCGATAATTCACCCCTCCACTTT.